The present entry profiles one TCR beta chain with its context. The antigen it binds to is not known. Germline and junction disagree at one end, which may indicate a read error. The library was obtained by PCR. Sequencing was carried out with a HiSeq X Ten. Clones were called with MiXCR by TCRdb after fastp trimmed the public reads at Q25, and only in-frame beta chains were retained. Identical CDR3 proteins give one entry, which carries the most common genes and DNA. Counted in this sample were around 15,000 distinct CDR3 sequences; around 40% of them appeared once. Roughly 17% of the sample is in the top ten clones. The record originates from a study of CD4 and CD8 cells across lung adenocarcinoma regions (dated by TCRdb to 2017 to 2018). Broadly, across the study: To look at intratumor heterogeneity in the T cell receptor repertoire, the study compared tumor centers against tumor margins.

The CDR3 has 15 amino acids, counting the end cysteine and phenylalanine. The retained sequence is limited to the CDR3, 45 bases, with the frame set at the first base. CDR1 and CDR2, per the germline V gene, are MNHNS and SASEGT. Donors were patients with localized lung adenocarcinoma, a subtype of non-small cell lung cancer. The samples were taken from the centers of localized lung adenocarcinomas. For TCR repertoire analysis, CD4+ T cells from tumor tissue were profiled apart from CD8+ T cells. Source material: CD4+ T cells from the center of a lung tumor. The cell subset or site label corresponds to: tumor center region. The rearrangement joined TRBV6-1 to TRBJ2-2, and perhaps TRBD1 as D gene, on 6 matching bases. This TCR derives from a male donor with lung adenocarcinoma. The CD4 and CD8 labels of this study may be unreliable. The bases are TGTGCCAGCAGTCCCAAGGACAGAAACACCGGGGAGCTGGTTTTT. This codes for CASSPKDRNTGELVF.